These 2 T cell receptor beta chains were sequenced from one sample in a study of shared clonotypes between healthy human individuals. Repertoires were generated with immunoSEQ multiplex PCR, while TCRdb's copy carries only in-frame clones and drops some. The sample has roughly 400,000 clones; about 96% are singletons. Sequencing was performed on memory CD8+ T cells sorted from blood. The subset here: CD45RO+ cells pooled with CCR7-negative TemRA cells. The receptors originated from a man younger than 45 in good health.

This chain connects TRBV4-2 to TRBJ2-5; D remains ambiguous. The V end lost 2 bases, the J end lost 3 bases, and 4 bases lay between the germline ends. CDR3 length equals 12 residues. Germline V gene lookup returns CDR1 LGHNA and CDR2 YNFKEQ. The CDR3 DNA reads as TGTGCCAGCAGCCAAAACAAAGAGACCCAGTACTTC. Translating it yields CASSQNKETQYF.

V and J are TRBV2 and TRBJ2-5; 7 bases align to TRBD2. V dropped 4 bases and J dropped 2; count of bases not matched to a gene: 7. Germline V gene sequence: CDR1 SNHLY, CDR2 FYNNEI. The CDR3 is 15 amino acids. This CDR3 reads CASSGDGGLQETQYF. The CDR3 DNA is TGTGCCAGCAGTGGAGATGGGGGACTACAAGAGACCCAGTACTTC.